A single sample is the source of the 25 T cell receptor beta chains below, sequenced in a study of shared clonotypes between healthy human individuals. Generated by immunoSEQ multiplex PCR, the TCRdb table keeps only in-frame clones and is missing some. This repertoire shows a few million clones, approximately 93% found once; its top ten account for 0.39%. The sample comprised naive CD4+ T cells from PBMCs. Sample subset: CD45RA+ positively selected. The origin of the receptors is a young man in good health. Some clones in this sample may be carry-over from other donors' samples.

A few counts support this clone. V gene TRBV9 combines with J gene TRBJ1-4; possibly TRBD1 for D (6 bases). Trimming cost V 4 bases and J 8 bases, with 15 bases left between them. Germline lookup yields CDR1 SGDLS and CDR2 YYNGEE. The CDR3 loop spans 14 amino acids. The CDR3 DNA is TGTGCCAGCAGCTTCCGGGACATGAACGAAAAACTGTTTTTT. It translates to CASSFRDMNEKLFF. The full variable domain, with the rest looked up from reference TRBV9 and TRBJ1-4, is DSGVTQTPKHLITATGQRVTLRCSPRSGDLSVYWYQQSLDQGLQFLIQYYNGEERAKGNILERFSAQQFPDLHSELNLSSLELGDSALYFCASSFRDMNEKLFFGSGTQLSVL.

This chain connects TRBV4-1 to TRBJ2-2; TRBD2 agrees at 12 bases. The CDR3 totals 14 residues. The V gene end was trimmed by 6 bases and the J gene end by 4 bases; junction bases not matched to a gene: 0. CDR1 is MGHRA and CDR2 is YSYEKL in the germline V gene. CDR3 residues: CASRLAGGTGELFF. As DNA, the CDR3 is TGCGCCAGCAGACTAGCGGGGGGCACCGGGGAGCTGTTTTTT.

The chain carries TRBV7-9 and TRBJ2-7; D remains unclear. V was shortened by 7 bases and J by 6 bases, with 13 bases between the two germline ends. Germline-derived CDR1 and CDR2 are SEHNR and FQNEAQ (reference sequence). This CDR3 spans 12 amino acids. The chain's CDR3 is CASTPKGSEQYF. The CDR3 DNA sequence: TGTGCCAGCACCCCTAAGGGCAGCGAGCAGTACTTC.

The gene calls are TRBV7-2 and TRBJ1-3, with D possibly TRBD1 on 6 matching bases. V lost 10 bases and J lost 0, with 16 bases in between. The CDR3 consists of 15 residues. Germline loops: CDR1 SGHTA, CDR2 FQGNSA. The chain's CDR3 is CATQDSYSSGNTIYF. In nucleotides, the CDR3 is TGTGCCACCCAGGACAGCTATTCCTCTGGAAACACCATATATTTT.

This clone was seen only once. One end of the junction does not line up with germline, which may come from a read error. V gene TRBV6-5 combines with J gene TRBJ2-1; 7 positions match TRBD1. The CDR3 spans 12 residues. Germline V gene lookup returns CDR1 MNHEY and CDR2 SVGAGI. The CDR3 DNA reads TGTGCCAGCAGCCCCCGGGACAGTCTTCGCATCTTC. Protein product: CASSPRDSLRIF.

The chain recombines TRBV5-1 with TRBJ2-7, with 10 bases that match TRBD2. J was trimmed by 2 bases and V by 4 bases; bases with no gene match: 6. The CDR3 runs 15 residues. CDR1 SGHRS and CDR2 YFSETQ come from the germline V gene. The CDR3 bases are TGCGCCAGCAGCAGGGGGACTAGCGAAACCTACGAGCAGTACTTC. Its translation: CASSRGTSETYEQYF.

A few counts support this clone. The sample carries other DNA sequences with the same CDR3. The DNA for the CDR3 is TGTGCCAGCAGCCTCCAGGGGGGCACTGAAGCTTTCTTT. This sequence encodes CASSLQGGTEAFF. The rearrangement uses TRBV28 and TRBJ1-1, with 7 bases fitting TRBD1. Per the germline V gene, CDR1 is MDHEN and CDR2 is SYDVKM. There are 13 residues in the CDR3. V gave up 6 bases and J gave up 4 bases; unmatched junction bases: 5.

In regard to this clone: Other DNA sequences of this sample code for an identical CDR3. V usage is TRBV7-3 and J usage is TRBJ2-1; 7 bases fit TRBD2. The germline V gene has CDR1 SGHTA and CDR2 FQGTGA. The CDR3 is made up of 15 amino acids. Unmatched junction bases numbered 8, after V lost 5 bases and J lost 4 bases. The CDR3 is CASSPPGGSYNEQFF. The CDR3 nucleotides are TGTGCCAGCAGCCCACCGGGAGGCAGTTACAATGAGCAGTTCTTC.

This clone was seen once. This sequence joins TRBV5-1 and TRBJ1-1; the D is unclear. Germline lookup yields CDR1 SGHRS and CDR2 YFSETQ. Trimming took 4 bases from V and 0 from J, leaving 10 bases between them. This CDR3 spans 14 amino acids. CDR3 loop: CASSQEEMNTEAFF. CDR3 bases: TGCGCCAGCAGCCAGGAGGAGATGAACACTGAAGCTTTCTTT.

The V and J genes are TRBV27 and TRBJ1-3; D is uncertain. The CDR3 spans 11 residues. In germline, CDR1 is MNHEY, CDR2 SMNVEV (reference sequence). DNA for the CDR3: TGTGGGAGGAGTGCGGGAAACACCATATATTTT. Encoded protein: CGRSAGNTIYF.

Points on this clone: The CDR3 does not end in the conserved phenylalanine or tryptophan, so this is likely a read error. No DNA is shown, since the ends of the CDR3 on it are uncertain; the CDR3 is the one TCRdb lists. The V call is TRBV20-1, the J call TRBJ2-7; the table's D call, TRBD1, was not checked against the DNA. Germline loops: CDR1 DFQATT, CDR2 SNEGSKA (reference sequence). Ends included, the CDR3 has 10 residues. The chain's CDR3 is CSARGQGEYL.

The DNA of the CDR3 is TGTGCCAGCAACCAGGGGGCGTCGGACACCGGGGAGCTGTTTTTT. It yields the protein CASNQGASDTGELFF. V usage is TRBV9 and J usage is TRBJ2-2; 8 nucleotides line up with TRBD1. This CDR3 comprises 15 residues. CDR1 and CDR2 from the germline V gene are SGDLS and YYNGEE. The J segment lost 3 bases and the V segment lost 6 bases, leaving 7 bases of the junction unmatched.

The chain links TRBV19 to TRBJ2-3, with D perhaps TRBD1 (6 bases). CDR3 length equals 15 residues. In germline, CDR1 is LNHDA, CDR2 SQIVND (reference sequence). V was clipped by 4 bases and J by 4 bases, with 15 bases between them. CDR3 residues: CASSTWTVRADTQYF. The DNA of the CDR3 is TGTGCCAGTAGTACGTGGACAGTCCGCGCAGATACGCAGTATTTT.

V and J are TRBV28 and TRBJ2-6, with 9 bases fitting TRBD1. V dropped 8 bases and J dropped 0; count of bases not matched to a gene: 5. The germline V gene encodes CDR1 MDHEN and CDR2 SYDVKM. CDR3 length equals 16 residues. The chain's CDR3 is CASEGQGNSGANVLTF. The CDR3 nucleotides are TGTGCCAGCGAGGGACAGGGAAACTCTGGGGCCAACGTCCTGACTTTC.

This clone was seen a single time. The chain combines TRBV5-6 with TRBJ2-7; 7 nucleotides align to TRBD1. This CDR3 is built from 15 residues. In germline, CDR1 is SGHDT, CDR2 YYEEEE. With 1 base clipped from V and 3 bases from J, the junction kept 7 bases outside the gene matches. CDR3 sequence (DNA): TGTGCCAGCAGCTTGTGGAAGGGGGCGGGCTACGAGCAGTACTTC. Protein product: CASSLWKGAGYEQYF.

The V call is TRBV5-1, the J call TRBJ2-1; 10 bases line up with TRBD2. Germline assignment: CDR1 SGHRS and CDR2 YFSETQ. The CDR3 spans 16 residues. Unmatched junction bases numbered 7, after V lost 1 base and J lost 6 bases. This CDR3 is CASSLIRAGGLNEQFF. The CDR3 nucleotides are TGCGCCAGCAGCTTGATCCGAGCGGGAGGGCTCAATGAGCAGTTCTTC.

The chain couples TRBV5-1 to TRBJ2-3; 11 nucleotides match TRBD1. CDR1 and CDR2 (germline): SGHRS, YFSETQ. The CDR3 has 16 amino acids. The trim removed 2 bases at V and 4 bases at J, leaving 6 bases unmatched. DNA for the CDR3: TGCGCCAGCAGCTTAAGGACAGGGGGCTTAGCAGATACGCAGTATTTT. Translating it yields CASSLRTGGLADTQYF.

The V and J genes are TRBV5-1 and TRBJ1-5; 8 bases are a match to TRBD1. Losses at the gene ends were 5 bases for V and 6 bases for J; bases not matched to a gene: 10. Per the germline V gene, CDR1 is SGHRS and CDR2 is YFSETQ. The CDR3 runs to 15 residues. The CDR3 DNA reads TGCGCCAGCAGTTCCGGGACAGGTTACGGTCAGCCCCAGCATTTT. This gives the protein CASSSGTGYGQPQHF.

V and J are TRBV28 and TRBJ2-1; either TRBD1 or TRBD2 may supply D (5 bases each). The CDR3 contains 14 residues. Per germline, CDR1 MDHEN and CDR2 SYDVKM. Trimming left V 7 bases short and J 0 bases short, with 10 bases between. CDR3 residues: CASKRGDSYNEQFF. CDR3 nucleotides: TGTGCCAGCAAAAGAGGGGACTCCTACAATGAGCAGTTCTTC.

Concerning this clone itself: Distinct nucleotide sequences in the sample also encode this CDR3. This rearrangement joins TRBV28 to TRBJ1-2; D is unresolved. This CDR3 spans 14 amino acids. The germline V and J ends were trimmed by 2 bases and 2 bases, with 9 bases remaining between them. Germline V lookup: CDR1 MDHEN, CDR2 SYDVKM. The CDR3: CASSLTSGNYGYTF. The CDR3 DNA is TGTGCCAGCAGTTTAACCTCGGGGAACTATGGCTACACCTTC.

The chain couples TRBV6-5 to TRBJ2-2; TRBD1 matches at 9 bases. The CDR3 covers 13 residues. Germline values: CDR1 MNHEY, CDR2 SVGAGI. V shed 8 bases and J 7 bases; nucleotides not matched to a gene: 5. In DNA form, the CDR3 reads TGTGCCAGCCAACAGGGGGCTGGCGGGGAGCTGTTTTTT. Its translation is CASQQGAGGELFF.

Concerning this clone: Distinct nucleotide sequences in the sample also encode this CDR3. This sequence joins TRBV18 and TRBJ2-1, with TRBD1 matching over 9 bases. The CDR3 has 15 amino acids. Germline trimming cut 3 bases from V and 4 bases from J; bases unmatched to any gene: 4. Germline CDR1 and CDR2: KGHSH and LQKENI. Here the CDR3 DNA reads TGTGCCAGCTCACCCGGGACAGGGTCGTACAATGAGCAGTTCTTC. This encodes CASSPGTGSYNEQFF.

The J gene is TRBJ2-7, the V gene TRBV6-5; 12 nucleotides align to TRBD1. The CDR3 has 12 residues. Germline V gene lookup returns CDR1 MNHEY and CDR2 SVGAGI. J was trimmed by 7 bases and V by 11 bases; bases with no gene match: 6. CDR3 sequence: CAAGDRGREQYF. In nucleotides, the CDR3 is TGTGCCGCCGGGGACAGGGGGCGAGAGCAGTACTTC.

In its sample, this clone was seen once. The rearrangement uses TRBV2 and TRBJ1-1, with D hard to call. This CDR3 is 14 amino acids long. Looked up from germline, CDR1 is SNHLY and CDR2 is FYNNEI. V was clipped by 8 bases and J by 3 bases, with 16 bases between them. The chain's CDR3 is CASGSAYGDTEAFF. In DNA, the CDR3 is TGTGCCAGCGGTTCCGCTTACGGGGACACTGAAGCTTTCTTT.

This clone was found once. The chain combines TRBV13 with TRBJ2-7; the match to TRBD2 covers 9 bases. The junction had 11 bases not matched to a gene; V was cut back by 6 bases and J by 5 bases. The length of the CDR3 is 15 residues. Germline V CDR1 and CDR2: PRHDT, FYEKMQ (reference sequence). This chain's CDR3 is CASSPSVAGANEQYF. DNA of the CDR3: TGTGCCAGCAGTCCCTCCGTAGCGGGGGCAAACGAGCAGTACTTC.